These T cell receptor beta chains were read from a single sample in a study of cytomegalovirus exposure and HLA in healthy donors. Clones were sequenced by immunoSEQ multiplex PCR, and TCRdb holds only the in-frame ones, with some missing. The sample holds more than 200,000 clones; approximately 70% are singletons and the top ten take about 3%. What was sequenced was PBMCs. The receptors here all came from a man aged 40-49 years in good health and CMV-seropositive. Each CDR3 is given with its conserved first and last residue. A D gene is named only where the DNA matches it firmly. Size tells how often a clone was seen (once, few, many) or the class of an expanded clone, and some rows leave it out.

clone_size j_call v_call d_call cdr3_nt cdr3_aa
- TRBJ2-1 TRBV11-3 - TGTGCCAGCAGCGACGGCAGTGGGCTGTACAATGAGCAGTTCTTC CASSDGSGLYNEQFF
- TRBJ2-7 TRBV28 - TGTGCCAGCCGGACTGGAATGCACTACGAGCAGTACTTC CASRTGMHYEQYF
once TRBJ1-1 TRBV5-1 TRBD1 TGCGCCAGCAGCCTCGGGGCGGGACAGGGGGTGGCTGAAGCTTTCTTT CASSLGAGQGVAEAFF
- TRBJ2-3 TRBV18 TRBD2 TGTGCCAGCTCGGACGGGACTAGCGGGGGGAAGGATACGCAGTATTTT CASSDGTSGGKDTQYF
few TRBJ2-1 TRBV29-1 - TGCAGCGCTGACCAGGGCTACAATGAGCAGTTCTTC CSADQGYNEQFF
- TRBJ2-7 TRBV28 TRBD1 TGTGCCAGCAGTCTGGGACAGGGGATTAATGAGCAGTACTTC CASSLGQGINEQYF
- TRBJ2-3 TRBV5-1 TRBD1 TGCGCCAGCAGCCCACAGGGGAGAGATACGCAGTATTTT CASSPQGRDTQYF
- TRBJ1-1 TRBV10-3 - TGTGCCATCAGCTGGGTGGGGGGACGTGGGACTGAAGCTTTCTTT CAISWVGGRGTEAFF
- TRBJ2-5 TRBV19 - TGTGCCAGTAGTTTTGGACTGTTCCGTGAGACCCAGTACTTC CASSFGLFRETQYF
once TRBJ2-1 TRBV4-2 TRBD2 TGTGCCAGCAGCCAAGATTTGGCGGCTAGCGGGGGGTTCTACAATGAGCAGTTCTTC CASSQDLAASGGFYNEQFF
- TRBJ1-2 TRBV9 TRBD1 TGTGCCAGCAGCCGGGACAGCGCCTATGGCTACACCTTC CASSRDSAYGYTF